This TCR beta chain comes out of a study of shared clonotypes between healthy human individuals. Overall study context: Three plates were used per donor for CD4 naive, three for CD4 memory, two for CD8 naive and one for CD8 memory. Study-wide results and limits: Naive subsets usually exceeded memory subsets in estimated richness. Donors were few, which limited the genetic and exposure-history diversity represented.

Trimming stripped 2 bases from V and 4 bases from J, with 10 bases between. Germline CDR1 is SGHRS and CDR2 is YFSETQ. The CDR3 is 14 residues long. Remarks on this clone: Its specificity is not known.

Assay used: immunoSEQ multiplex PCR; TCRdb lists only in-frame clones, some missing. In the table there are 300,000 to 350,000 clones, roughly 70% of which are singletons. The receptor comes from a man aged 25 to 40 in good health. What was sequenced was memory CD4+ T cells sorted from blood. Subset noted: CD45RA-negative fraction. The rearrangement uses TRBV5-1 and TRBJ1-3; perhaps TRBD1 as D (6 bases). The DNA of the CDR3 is TGCGCCAGCAGCTTTGTCGGACAGGGAAACACCATATATTTT. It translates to CASSFVGQGNTIYF.